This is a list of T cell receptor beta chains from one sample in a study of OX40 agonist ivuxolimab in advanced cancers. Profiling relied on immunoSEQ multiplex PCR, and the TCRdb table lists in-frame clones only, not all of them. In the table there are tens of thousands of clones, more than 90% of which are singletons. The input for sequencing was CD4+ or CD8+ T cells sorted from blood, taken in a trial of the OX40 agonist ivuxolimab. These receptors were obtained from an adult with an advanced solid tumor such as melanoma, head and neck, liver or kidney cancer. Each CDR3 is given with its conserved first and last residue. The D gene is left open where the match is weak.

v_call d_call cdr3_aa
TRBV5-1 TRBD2 CASSGWGTSGSPGANVLTF
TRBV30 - CALTRGMNTEAFF
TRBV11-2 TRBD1 CASSRTGFEAFF
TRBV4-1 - CASSLSSGYGYTF
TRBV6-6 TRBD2 CASSPGLAGSYEQYF
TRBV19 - CASSIGRVRDTEAFF
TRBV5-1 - CASSLVTGRVPGNTIYF
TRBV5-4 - CASSIPGPHADTQYF
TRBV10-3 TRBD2 CAISDPTSGSIHEQFF
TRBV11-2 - CASSYDRTYEQYF
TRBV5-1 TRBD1 CASSVTGTGIGNTIYF
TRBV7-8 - CASSLAVRQTGEAFF
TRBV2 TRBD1 CASNGQGGQPQHF
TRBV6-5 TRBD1 CASSPGQGNNEQFF